A selection of T cell receptor beta chains follows, all from one sample in a study of shared clonotypes between healthy human individuals. Some clones are missing from TCRdb's copy, which holds only in-frame ones; the method was immunoSEQ multiplex PCR. The sample lists 400,000 to 500,000 clones, less than 80% occurring once. Sequencing input: PBMCs. All receptors come from a woman between 40 and 50 years old in good health. Some clones in this sample may be carry-over from other donors' samples. CDR3s include the opening cysteine and the closing phenylalanine or tryptophan. The D gene is left open where the match is weak. Rows may omit the clone size; those that give it use once, few, many or a size class.

v_call,cdr3_length,clone_size,d_call,j_call,cdr3_nt,cdr3_aa
TRBV4-2,16,few,TRBD2,TRBJ2-3,TGTGCCAGCAGCCAAGGAACTAGCGGCGGCACAGATACGCAGTATTTT,CASSQGTSGGTDTQYF
TRBV28,15,NA,NA,TRBJ1-2,TGTGCCAGCAGTCCTCGAAGCCACGGCGGCTATGGCTACACCTTC,CASSPRSHGGYGYTF
TRBV18,16,NA,TRBD1,TRBJ2-5,TGTGCCAGCTCACCACCGGGGAGCAGGGGGCAAGAGACCCAGTACTTC,CASSPPGSRGQETQYF
TRBV7-2,14,NA,TRBD2,TRBJ2-7,TGTGCCAGCAGCTTAGGGGGACTAGCCTACGAGCAGTACTTC,CASSLGGLAYEQYF
TRBV5-1,12,NA,NA,TRBJ2-5,TGCGCCAGCAGCTTGGACAGACAGACCCAGTACTTC,CASSLDRQTQYF
TRBV28,14,NA,TRBD1,TRBJ1-2,TGTGCCAGCAGGTTGGGGACAGGGGGCTATGGCTACACCTTC,CASRLGTGGYGYTF
TRBV30,13,few,TRBD1,TRBJ1-5,TGTGCCTGGAGTCACAGGGGAGGACAGCCCCAGCATTTT,CAWSHRGGQPQHF
TRBV6-1,17,NA,NA,TRBJ1-4,TGTGCCAGCAGTGAAGTCCGTGTTTTGGGCTTAGGTGAAAAACTGTTTTTT,CASSEVRVLGLGEKLFF
TRBV19,14,NA,NA,TRBJ2-7,TGTGCCAGTAGTATAGATGGCCCTGCCTACGAGCAGTACTTC,CASSIDGPAYEQYF
TRBV6-5,14,NA,TRBD1,TRBJ2-7,TGTGCCAGCACGACCCGGACAGGGAACTACGAGCAGTACTTC,CASTTRTGNYEQYF
TRBV7-9,16,NA,NA,TRBJ2-3,TGTGCCAGCAGCGCCCTGGGGTGGTCTAGCACAGATACGCAGTATTTT,CASSALGWSSTDTQYF
TRBV9,15,many,NA,TRBJ2-5,TGTGCCAGCAGCGTAGGCAGGGGCAATGAAGAGACCCAGTACTTC,CASSVGRGNEETQYF
TRBV29-1,12,NA,NA,TRBJ2-2,TGCAGCTCCAGCCGGTCGGGCGGGGAGCTGTTTTTT,CSSSRSGGELFF
TRBV9,17,few,TRBD2,TRBJ2-2,TGTGCCAGCAGCGCAGGACTAGCGGGAAGAAGAGCCGGGGAGCTGTTTTTT,CASSAGLAGRRAGELFF
TRBV18,14,NA,NA,TRBJ1-2,TGTGCCAGCTCACCCGGTGGTGGGGACTATGGCTACACCTTC,CASSPGGGDYGYTF
TRBV6-5,13,once,TRBD1,TRBJ2-7,TGTGCCAGCAGTTACCCAGGGGGATTCGAGCAGTACTTC,CASSYPGGFEQYF
TRBV2,15,NA,NA,TRBJ1-2,TGTGCCAGCCGCCTTAACTCTGGACAGTCCTATGGCTACACCTTC,CASRLNSGQSYGYTF
TRBV5-1,14,NA,TRBD2,TRBJ2-7,TGCGCCAGCAGGTCCGGGACTAGCGAGTACGAGCAGTACTTC,CASRSGTSEYEQYF
TRBV15,14,once,TRBD2,TRBJ2-1,TGTGCCACCACCACGGGACTAGAGCCCAATGAGCAGTTCTTC,CATTTGLEPNEQFF
TRBV5-1,16,once,TRBD2,TRBJ2-1,TGCGCCAGCACCGGGACTAGCGGGAGAATAGGAGATGAGCAGTTCTTC,CASTGTSGRIGDEQFF
TRBV28,14,once,TRBD1,TRBJ2-1,TGCGCCAGCAGTCCCCGGGACAGATTCAATGAGCAGTTCTTC,CASSPRDRFNEQFF
TRBV2,12,NA,NA,TRBJ2-7,TGTGCCAGCAGCGAAAGGACTTTCGAGCAGTACTTC,CASSERTFEQYF
TRBV6-1,17,NA,NA,TRBJ1-2,TGTGCCAGCAGTGAAGCCTCGGTGGGGGGCGCCCACTATGGCTACACCTTC,CASSEASVGGAHYGYTF